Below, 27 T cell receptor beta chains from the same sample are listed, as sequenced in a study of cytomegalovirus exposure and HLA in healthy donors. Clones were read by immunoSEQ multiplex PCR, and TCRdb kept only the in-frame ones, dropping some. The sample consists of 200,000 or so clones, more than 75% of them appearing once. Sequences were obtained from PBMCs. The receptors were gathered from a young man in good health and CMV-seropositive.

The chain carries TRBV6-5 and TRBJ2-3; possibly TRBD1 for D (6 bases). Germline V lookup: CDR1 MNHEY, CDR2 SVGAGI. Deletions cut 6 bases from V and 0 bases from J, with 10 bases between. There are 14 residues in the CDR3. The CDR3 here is CASSRQESTDTQYF. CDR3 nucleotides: TGTGCCAGCAGCCGACAGGAAAGCACAGATACGCAGTATTTT.

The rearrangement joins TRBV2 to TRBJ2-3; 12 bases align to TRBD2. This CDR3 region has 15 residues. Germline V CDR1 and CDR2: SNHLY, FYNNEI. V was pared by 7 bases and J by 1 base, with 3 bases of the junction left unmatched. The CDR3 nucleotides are TGTGCCAGCAATAGACTAGCGGGAGGCACAGATACGCAGTATTTT. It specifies CASNRLAGGTDTQYF.

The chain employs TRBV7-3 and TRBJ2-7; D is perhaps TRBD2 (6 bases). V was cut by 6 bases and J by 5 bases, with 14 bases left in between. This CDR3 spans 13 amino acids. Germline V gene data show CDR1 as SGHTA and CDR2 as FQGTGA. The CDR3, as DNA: TGTGCCAGCAGTCGGAGGGCCAATAACGAGCAGTACTTC. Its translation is CASSRRANNEQYF.

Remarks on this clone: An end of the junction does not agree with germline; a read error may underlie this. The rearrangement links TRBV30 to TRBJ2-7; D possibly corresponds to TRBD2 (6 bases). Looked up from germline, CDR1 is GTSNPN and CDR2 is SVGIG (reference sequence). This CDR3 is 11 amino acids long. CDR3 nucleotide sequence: TGTGCCTGGAGTGCCCGAGGTGGGGGGAACTTC. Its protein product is CAWSARGGGNF.

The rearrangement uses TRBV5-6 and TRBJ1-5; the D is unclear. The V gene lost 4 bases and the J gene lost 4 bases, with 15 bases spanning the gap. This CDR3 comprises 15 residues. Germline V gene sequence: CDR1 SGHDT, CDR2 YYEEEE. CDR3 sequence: CASSARVAGNQPQHF. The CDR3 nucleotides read TGTGCCAGCAGCGCCCGGGTGGCGGGAAATCAGCCCCAGCATTTT.

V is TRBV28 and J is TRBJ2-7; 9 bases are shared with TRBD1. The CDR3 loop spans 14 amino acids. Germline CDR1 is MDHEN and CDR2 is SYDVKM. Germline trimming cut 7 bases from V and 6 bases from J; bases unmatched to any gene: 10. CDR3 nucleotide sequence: TGTGCCAGCAAGGTGGCGACAGGGGGGACCGAGCAGTACTTC. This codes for CASKVATGGTEQYF. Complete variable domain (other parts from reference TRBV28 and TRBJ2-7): DVKVTQSSRYLVKRTGEKVFLECVQDMDHENMFWYRQDPGLGLRLIYFSYDVKMKEKGDIPEGYSVSREKKERFSLILESASTNQTSMYLCASKVATGGTEQYFGPGTRLTVT.

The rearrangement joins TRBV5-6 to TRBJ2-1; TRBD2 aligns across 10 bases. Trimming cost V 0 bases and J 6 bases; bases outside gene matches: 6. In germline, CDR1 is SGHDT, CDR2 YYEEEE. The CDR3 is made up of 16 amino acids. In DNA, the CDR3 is TGTGCCAGCAGCTTGGGGCTAGCGGGAGCGATCAATGAGCAGTTCTTC. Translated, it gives CASSLGLAGAINEQFF.

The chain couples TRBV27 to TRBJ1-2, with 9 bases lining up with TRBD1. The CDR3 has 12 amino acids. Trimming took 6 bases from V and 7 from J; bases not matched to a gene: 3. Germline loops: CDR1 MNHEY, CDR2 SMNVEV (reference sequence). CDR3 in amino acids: CASRQGAFGYTF. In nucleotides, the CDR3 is TGTGCCAGCAGACAGGGGGCATTTGGCTACACCTTC.

The CDR3 sequence is CASSQLPSGLAERRETQYF. The DNA for the CDR3 is TGCGCCAGCAGCCAACTCCCCTCGGGACTAGCGGAGAGGAGGGAGACCCAGTACTTC. The chain has TRBV4-1 and TRBJ2-5, with 11 positions matching TRBD2. Per the germline V gene, CDR1 is MGHRA and CDR2 is YSYEKL. This CDR3 has 19 amino acids. V lost 2 bases and J lost 5; bases outside the gene matches: 16.

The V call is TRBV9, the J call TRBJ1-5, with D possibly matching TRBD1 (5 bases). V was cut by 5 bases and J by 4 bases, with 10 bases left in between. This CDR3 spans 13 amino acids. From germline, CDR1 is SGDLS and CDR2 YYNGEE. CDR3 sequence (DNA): TGTGCCAGCAGTAGGGGTGAGAATCAGCCCCAGCATTTT. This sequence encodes CASSRGENQPQHF.

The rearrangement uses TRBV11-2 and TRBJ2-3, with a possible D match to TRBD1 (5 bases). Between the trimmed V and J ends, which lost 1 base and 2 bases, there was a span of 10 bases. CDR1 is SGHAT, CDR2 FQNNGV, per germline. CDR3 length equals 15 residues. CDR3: CASSLGGAYTDTQYF. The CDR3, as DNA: TGTGCCAGCAGCTTAGGGGGCGCCTACACAGATACGCAGTATTTT.

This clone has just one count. The CDR3 loop reads CASSRRGPQETQYF. Written as DNA, the CDR3 is TGTGCCAGCAGCCGAAGGGGGCCACAAGAGACCCAGTACTTC. This chain uses TRBV11-1 with TRBJ2-5, with 7 bases fitting TRBD1. The germline CDR1 and CDR2 sequences are SGHAT and FQDESV (reference sequence). The CDR3 covers 14 residues. The ends lost 5 bases at V and 2 bases at J; junction bases unmatched: 5.

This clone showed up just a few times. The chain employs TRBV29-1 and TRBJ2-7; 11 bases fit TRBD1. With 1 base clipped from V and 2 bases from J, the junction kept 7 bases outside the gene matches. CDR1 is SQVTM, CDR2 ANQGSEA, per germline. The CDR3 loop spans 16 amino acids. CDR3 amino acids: CSVEVDRGRIPYEQYF. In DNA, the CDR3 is TGCAGCGTTGAAGTGGACAGGGGGCGGATCCCCTACGAGCAGTACTTC.

CDR3 amino acids: CASSQSRGQGSGNTIYF. CDR3 DNA sequence: TGCGCCAGCAGTCAATCTCGCGGACAGGGATCCGGAAACACCATATATTTT. The J gene is TRBJ1-3, the V gene TRBV23-1; 8 bases line up with TRBD1. TRBV23-1 is labeled an ORF, and its function is uncertain. The CDR3 loop spans 17 amino acids. J gave up 4 bases and V 0 bases, and 8 bases lay outside the gene matches.

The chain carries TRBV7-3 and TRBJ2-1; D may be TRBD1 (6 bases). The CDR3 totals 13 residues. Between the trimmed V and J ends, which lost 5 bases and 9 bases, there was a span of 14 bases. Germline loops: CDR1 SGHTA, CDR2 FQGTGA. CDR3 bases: TGTGCCAGCAGCCCGGGCAGGGGCGGTGAGCAGTTCTTC. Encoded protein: CASSPGRGGEQFF.

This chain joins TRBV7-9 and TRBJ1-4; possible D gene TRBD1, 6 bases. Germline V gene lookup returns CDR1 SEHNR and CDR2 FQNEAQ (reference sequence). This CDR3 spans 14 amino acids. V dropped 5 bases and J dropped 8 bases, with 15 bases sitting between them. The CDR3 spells CASSPQGPSEKLFF. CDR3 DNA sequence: TGTGCCAGCAGCCCACAGGGCCCCTCGGAAAAACTGTTTTTT. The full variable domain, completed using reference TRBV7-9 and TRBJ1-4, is DTGVSQNPRHKITKRGQNVTFRCDPISEHNRLYWYRQTLGQGPEFLTYFQNEAQLEKSRLLSDRFSAERPKGSFSTLEIQRTEQGDSAMYLCASSPQGPSEKLFFGSGTQLSVL.

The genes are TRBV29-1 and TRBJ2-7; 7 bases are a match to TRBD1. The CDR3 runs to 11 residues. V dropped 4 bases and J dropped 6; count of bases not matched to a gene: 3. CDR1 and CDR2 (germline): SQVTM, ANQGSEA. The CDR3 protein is CSVGRDSEQYF. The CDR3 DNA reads TGCAGCGTTGGCCGGGACAGCGAGCAGTACTTC.

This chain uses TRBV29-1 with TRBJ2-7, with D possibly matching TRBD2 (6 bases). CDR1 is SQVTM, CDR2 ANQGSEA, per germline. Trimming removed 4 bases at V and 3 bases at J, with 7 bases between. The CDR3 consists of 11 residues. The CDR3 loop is CSVVGGYEQYF. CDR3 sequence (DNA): TGCAGCGTTGTGGGGGGCTACGAGCAGTACTTC.

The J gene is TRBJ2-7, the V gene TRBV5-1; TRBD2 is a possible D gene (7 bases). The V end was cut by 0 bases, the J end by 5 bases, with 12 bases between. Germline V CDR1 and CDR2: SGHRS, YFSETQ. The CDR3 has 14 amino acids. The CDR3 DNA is TGCGCCAGCAGCTTGGCCACGGGGGGCCACGAGCAGTACTTC. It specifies CASSLATGGHEQYF.

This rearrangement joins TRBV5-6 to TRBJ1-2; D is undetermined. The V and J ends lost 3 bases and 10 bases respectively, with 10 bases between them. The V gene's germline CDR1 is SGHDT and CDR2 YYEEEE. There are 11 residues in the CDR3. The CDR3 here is CASSWLDDYTF. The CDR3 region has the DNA TGTGCCAGCAGCTGGCTAGATGACTACACCTTC.

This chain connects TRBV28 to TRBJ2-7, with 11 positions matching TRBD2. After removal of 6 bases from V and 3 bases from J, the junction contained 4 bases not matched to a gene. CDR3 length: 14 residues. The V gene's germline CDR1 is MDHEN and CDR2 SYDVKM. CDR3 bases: TGTGCCAGCAGACTAGCGGGAGAGGTCTACGAGCAGTACTTC. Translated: CASRLAGEVYEQYF.

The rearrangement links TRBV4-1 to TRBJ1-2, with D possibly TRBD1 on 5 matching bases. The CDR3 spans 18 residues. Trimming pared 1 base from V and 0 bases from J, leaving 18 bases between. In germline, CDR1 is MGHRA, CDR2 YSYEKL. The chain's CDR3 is CASSQGKSGLPPNYGYTF. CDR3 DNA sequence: TGCGCCAGCAGCCAAGGGAAGTCAGGGTTACCTCCTAACTATGGCTACACCTTC.

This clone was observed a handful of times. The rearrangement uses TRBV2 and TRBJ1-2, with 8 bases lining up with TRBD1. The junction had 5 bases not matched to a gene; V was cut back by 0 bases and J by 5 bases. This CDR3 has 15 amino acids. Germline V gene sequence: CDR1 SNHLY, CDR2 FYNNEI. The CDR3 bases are TGTGCCAGCAGTGAAGCCGGGACAGGTCATTATGGCTACACCTTC. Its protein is CASSEAGTGHYGYTF.

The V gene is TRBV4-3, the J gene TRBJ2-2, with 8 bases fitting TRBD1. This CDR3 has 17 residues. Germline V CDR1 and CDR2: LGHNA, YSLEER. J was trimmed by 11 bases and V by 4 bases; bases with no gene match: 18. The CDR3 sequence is CASSPQQGNTQGGELFF. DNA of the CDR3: TGCGCCAGCAGCCCGCAACAAGGGAACACACAGGGGGGAGAGCTGTTTTTT.

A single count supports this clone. Here the CDR3 reads CASSVGARNNETQYF. CDR3 nucleotides: TGTGCCAGCAGCGTAGGGGCAAGGAATAACGAGACCCAGTACTTC. The genes are TRBV9 and TRBJ2-5; D gene uncertain. In germline, CDR1 is SGDLS, CDR2 YYNGEE. V shed 0 bases and J shed 5 bases, with 14 bases lying between them. The CDR3 covers 15 residues.

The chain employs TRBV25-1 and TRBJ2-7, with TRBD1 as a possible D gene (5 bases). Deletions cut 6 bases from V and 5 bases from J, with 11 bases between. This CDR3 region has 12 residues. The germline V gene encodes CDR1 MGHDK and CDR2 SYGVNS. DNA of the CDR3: TGTGCCAGCAGGCAGGGTTTCAACGAGCAGTACTTC. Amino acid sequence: CASRQGFNEQYF.

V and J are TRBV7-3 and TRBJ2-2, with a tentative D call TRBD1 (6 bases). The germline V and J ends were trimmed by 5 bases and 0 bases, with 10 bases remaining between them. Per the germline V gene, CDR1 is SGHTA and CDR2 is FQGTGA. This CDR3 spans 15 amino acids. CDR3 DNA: TGTGCCAGCAGCAGGGACACCTCGAACACCGGGGAGCTGTTTTTT. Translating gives CASSRDTSNTGELFF. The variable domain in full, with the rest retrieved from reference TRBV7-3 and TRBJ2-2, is GAGVSQTPSNKVTEKGKYVELRCDPISGHTALYWYRQSLGQGPEFLIYFQGTGAADDSGLPNDRFFAVRPEGSVSTLKIQRTERGDSAVYLCASSRDTSNTGELFFGEGSRLTVL.